The source of this T cell receptor beta chain is a study of cytomegalovirus exposure and HLA in healthy donors. Study-wide results and caveats: Researchers reported in a later analysis that a missense DCLRE1C variant was tied to TCR beta V- and J-gene trimming.

In the PCR, 60 Vbeta and 13 Jbeta primers were used. The method was immunoSEQ multiplex PCR; TCRdb's version includes in-frame clones alone and lacks a portion of them. The sample lists around 150,000 clones, 65% to 70% occurring once. On this clone itself: Its target is unknown.

The V end lost 3 bases, the J end lost 3 bases, and 13 bases lay between the germline ends. This CDR3 has 14 amino acids. Germline values: CDR1 SGDLS, CDR2 YYNGEE. These donors, healthy bone marrow donors, were studied. The sequencing sample was made of PBMCs. V and J are TRBV9 and TRBJ2-7; possible D gene TRBD1, 6 bases. The origin of this receptor is a human donor in good health. CDR3 bases: TGTGCCAGCAGCGCCAGACAGGACGACTACGAGCAGTACTTC. Translation gives CASSARQDDYEQYF.